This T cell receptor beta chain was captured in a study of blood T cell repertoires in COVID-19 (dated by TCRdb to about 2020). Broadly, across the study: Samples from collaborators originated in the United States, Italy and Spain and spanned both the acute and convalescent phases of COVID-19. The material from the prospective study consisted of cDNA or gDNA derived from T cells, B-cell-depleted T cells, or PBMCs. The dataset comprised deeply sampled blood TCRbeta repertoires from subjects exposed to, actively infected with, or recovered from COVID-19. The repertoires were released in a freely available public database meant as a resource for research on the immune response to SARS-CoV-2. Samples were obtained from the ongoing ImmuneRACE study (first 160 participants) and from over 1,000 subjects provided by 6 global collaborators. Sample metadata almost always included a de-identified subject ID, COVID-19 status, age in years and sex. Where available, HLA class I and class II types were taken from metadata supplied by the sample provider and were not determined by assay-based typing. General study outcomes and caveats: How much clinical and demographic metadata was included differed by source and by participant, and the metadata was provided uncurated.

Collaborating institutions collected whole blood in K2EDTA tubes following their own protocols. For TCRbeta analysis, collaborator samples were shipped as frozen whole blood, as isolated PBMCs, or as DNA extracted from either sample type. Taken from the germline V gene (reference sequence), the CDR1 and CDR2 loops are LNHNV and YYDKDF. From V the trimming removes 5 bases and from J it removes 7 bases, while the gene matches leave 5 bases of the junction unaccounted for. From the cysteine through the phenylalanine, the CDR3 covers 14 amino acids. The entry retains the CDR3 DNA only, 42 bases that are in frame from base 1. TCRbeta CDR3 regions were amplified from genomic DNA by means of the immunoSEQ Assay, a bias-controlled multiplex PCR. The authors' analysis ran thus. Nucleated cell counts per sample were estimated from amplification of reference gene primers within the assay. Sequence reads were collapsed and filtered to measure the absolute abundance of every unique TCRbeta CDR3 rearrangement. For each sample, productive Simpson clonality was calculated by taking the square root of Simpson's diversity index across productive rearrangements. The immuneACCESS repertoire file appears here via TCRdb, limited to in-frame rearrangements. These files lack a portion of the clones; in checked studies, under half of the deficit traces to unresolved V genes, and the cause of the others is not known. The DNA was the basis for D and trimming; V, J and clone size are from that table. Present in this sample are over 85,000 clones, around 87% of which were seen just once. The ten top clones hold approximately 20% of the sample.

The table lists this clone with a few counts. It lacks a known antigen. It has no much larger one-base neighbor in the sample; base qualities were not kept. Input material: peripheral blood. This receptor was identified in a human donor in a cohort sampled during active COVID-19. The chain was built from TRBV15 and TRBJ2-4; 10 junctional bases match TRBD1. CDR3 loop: CATSPTGGFNIQYF. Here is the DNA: TGTGCCACCAGCCCGACAGGGGGCTTTAACATTCAGTACTTC.